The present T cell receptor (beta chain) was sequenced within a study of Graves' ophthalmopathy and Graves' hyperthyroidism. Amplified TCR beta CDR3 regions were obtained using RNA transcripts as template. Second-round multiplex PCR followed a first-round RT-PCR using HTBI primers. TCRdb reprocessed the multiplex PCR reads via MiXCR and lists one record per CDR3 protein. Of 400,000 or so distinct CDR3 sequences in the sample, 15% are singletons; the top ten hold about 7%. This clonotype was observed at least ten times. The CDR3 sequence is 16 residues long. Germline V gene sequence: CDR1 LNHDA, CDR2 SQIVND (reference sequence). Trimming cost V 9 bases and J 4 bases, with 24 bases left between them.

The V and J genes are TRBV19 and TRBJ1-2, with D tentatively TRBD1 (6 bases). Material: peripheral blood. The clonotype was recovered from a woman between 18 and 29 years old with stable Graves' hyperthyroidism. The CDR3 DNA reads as TGTGCCAGCTCCAGGGCAGTCACGGGGGGCCTCTATGGCTACACCTTC. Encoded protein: CASSRAVTGGLYGYTF.